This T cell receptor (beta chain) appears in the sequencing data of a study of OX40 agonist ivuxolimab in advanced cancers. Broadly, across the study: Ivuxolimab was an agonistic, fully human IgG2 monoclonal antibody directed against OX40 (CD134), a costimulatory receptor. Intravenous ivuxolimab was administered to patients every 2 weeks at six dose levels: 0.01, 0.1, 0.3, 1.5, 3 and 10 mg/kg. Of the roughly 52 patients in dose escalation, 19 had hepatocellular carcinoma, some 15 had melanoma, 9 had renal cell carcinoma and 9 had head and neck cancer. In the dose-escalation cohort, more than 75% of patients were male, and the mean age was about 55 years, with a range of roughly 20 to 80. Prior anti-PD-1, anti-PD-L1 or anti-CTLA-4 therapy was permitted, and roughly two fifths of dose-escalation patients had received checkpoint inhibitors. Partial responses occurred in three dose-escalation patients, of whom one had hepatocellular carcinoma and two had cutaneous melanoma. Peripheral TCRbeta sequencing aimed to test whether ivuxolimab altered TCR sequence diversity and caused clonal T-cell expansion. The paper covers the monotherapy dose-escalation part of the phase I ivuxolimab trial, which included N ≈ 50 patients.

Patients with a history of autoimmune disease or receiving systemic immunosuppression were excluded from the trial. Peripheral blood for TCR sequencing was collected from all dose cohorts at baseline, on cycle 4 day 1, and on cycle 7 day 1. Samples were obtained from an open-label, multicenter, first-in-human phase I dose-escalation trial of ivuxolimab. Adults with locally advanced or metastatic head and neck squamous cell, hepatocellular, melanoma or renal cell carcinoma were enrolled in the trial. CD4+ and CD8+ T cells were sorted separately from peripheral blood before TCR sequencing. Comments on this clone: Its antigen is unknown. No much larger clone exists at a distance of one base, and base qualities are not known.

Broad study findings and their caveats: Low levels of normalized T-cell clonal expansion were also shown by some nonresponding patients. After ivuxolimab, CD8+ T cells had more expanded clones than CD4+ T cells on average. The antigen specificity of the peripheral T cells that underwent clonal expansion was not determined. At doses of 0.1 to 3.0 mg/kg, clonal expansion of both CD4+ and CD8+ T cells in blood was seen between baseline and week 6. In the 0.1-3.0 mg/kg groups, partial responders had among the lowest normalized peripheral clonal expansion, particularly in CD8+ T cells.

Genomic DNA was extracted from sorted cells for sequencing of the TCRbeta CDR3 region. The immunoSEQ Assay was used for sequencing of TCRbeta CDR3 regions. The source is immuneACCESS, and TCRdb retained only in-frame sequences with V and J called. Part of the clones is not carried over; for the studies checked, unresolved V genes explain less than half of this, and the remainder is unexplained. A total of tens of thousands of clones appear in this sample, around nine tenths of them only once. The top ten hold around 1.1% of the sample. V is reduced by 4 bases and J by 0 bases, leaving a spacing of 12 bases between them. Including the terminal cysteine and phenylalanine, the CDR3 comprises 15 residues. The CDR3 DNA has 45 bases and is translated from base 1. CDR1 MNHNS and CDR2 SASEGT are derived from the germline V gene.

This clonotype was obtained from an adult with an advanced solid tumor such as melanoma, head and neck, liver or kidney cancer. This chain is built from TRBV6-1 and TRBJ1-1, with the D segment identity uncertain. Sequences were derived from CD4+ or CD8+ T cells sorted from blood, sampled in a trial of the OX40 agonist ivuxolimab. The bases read TGTGCCAGCAGTGCCCAACAGAACATGAACACTGAAGCTTTCTTT. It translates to CASSAQQNMNTEAFF.